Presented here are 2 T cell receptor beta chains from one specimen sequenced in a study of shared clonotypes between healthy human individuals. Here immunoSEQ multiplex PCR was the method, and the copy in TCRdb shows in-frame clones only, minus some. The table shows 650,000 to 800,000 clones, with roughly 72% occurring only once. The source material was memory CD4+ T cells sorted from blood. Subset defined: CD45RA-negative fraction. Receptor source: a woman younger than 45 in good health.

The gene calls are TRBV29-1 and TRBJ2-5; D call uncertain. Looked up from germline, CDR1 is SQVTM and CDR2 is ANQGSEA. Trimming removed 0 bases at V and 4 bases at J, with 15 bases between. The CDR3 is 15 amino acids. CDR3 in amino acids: CSVEDHGRPGETQYF. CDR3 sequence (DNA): TGCAGCGTTGAAGATCACGGCAGACCAGGAGAGACCCAGTACTTC.

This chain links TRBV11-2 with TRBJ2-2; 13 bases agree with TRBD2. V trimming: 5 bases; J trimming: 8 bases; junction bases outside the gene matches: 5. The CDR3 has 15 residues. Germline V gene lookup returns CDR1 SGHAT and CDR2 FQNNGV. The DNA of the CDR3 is TGTGCCAGCAGCCGGACTAGCGGGAGTCTGGGGGAGCTGTTTTTT. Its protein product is CASSRTSGSLGELFF. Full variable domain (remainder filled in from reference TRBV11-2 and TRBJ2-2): EAGVAQSPRYKIIEKRQSVAFWCNPISGHATLYWYQQILGQGPKLLIQFQNNGVVDDSQLPKDRFSAERLKGVDSTLKIQPAKLEDSAVYLCASSRTSGSLGELFFGEGSRLTVL.